The table lists the clone carrying this T cell receptor (beta chain) with a few counts. These data belong to a study of control samples from healthy donors and cancer patients. CDR3 length: 15 amino acids. CDR1 and CDR2 from the germline V gene are GTSNPN and SVGIG (reference sequence). V was cut by 0 bases and J by 6 bases, with 18 bases left in between. The protocol was immunoSEQ multiplex PCR, while the TCRdb copy is restricted to in-frame clones and leaves out a portion. The sample yields roughly 58,000 clones, 70% to 90% seen once. This TCR was sampled from a woman in her fifties or sixties with lung cancer. The sample taken for sequencing was PBMCs. V gene TRBV30 combines with J gene TRBJ2-7, with a weak D call TRBD2 (6 bases). CDR3: CAWSVLAGPHGEQYF. For the CDR3, the DNA is TGTGCCTGGAGTGTACTAGCCGGGCCTCATGGCGAGCAGTACTTC.